Listed below are T cell receptor beta chains from one sample, sequenced in a study of shared clonotypes between healthy human individuals. The assay was immunoSEQ multiplex PCR, and TCRdb's table has in-frame clones only and misses some. Altogether 950,000 to 1,100,000 clones are present, around three quarters being singletons, with the ten largest covering 0.55% to 0.7%. The sample was memory CD4+ T cells from PBMCs. All receptors come from a man between 18 and 35 years old in good health. Some clones in this sample may be carry-over from other donors' samples. Each CDR3 is given with its conserved first and last residue. Each record gives: J gene, V gene, D gene, clone size, CDR3 DNA, CDR3 protein. A D gene is named only where the DNA matches it firmly. Rows may omit the clone size; those that give it use once, few, many or a size class.

j_call: TRBJ1-4; v_call: TRBV25-1; d_call: TRBD1; clone_size: .; cdr3_nt: TGTGCCAGCAGTGAAATGGAAAACAGGGGTGAAAAACTGTTTTTT; cdr3_aa: CASSEMENRGEKLFF
j_call: TRBJ1-4; v_call: TRBV7-9; d_call: .; clone_size: .; cdr3_nt: TGTGCCAGCAGCTTAGCGCGGGAAAAACTGTTTTTT; cdr3_aa: CASSLAREKLFF
j_call: TRBJ1-1; v_call: TRBV4-2; d_call: .; clone_size: .; cdr3_nt: TGTGCCAGCAGCCAGGAGGGGTATGTGAACACTGAAGCTTTCTTT; cdr3_aa: CASSQEGYVNTEAFF
j_call: TRBJ2-3; v_call: TRBV7-3; d_call: .; clone_size: .; cdr3_nt: TGTGCCAGCAGCTTAAGGGCGAGAGATACGCAGTATTTT; cdr3_aa: CASSLRARDTQYF
j_call: TRBJ2-5; v_call: TRBV4-1; d_call: .; clone_size: once; cdr3_nt: TGCGCCAGCAGCCAAGATATATTGACAGGGCTGCGGGGAGAGACCCAGTACTTC; cdr3_aa: CASSQDILTGLRGETQYF
j_call: TRBJ2-1; v_call: TRBV19; d_call: .; clone_size: few; cdr3_nt: TGTGCCACCACTGGGGCCGGGCTTTCCTACAATGAGCAGTTCTTC; cdr3_aa: CATTGAGLSYNEQFF
j_call: TRBJ2-3; v_call: TRBV28; d_call: TRBD2; clone_size: many; cdr3_nt: TGTGCCAGCAGTTTGACTACTAGCGGGACCACAGATACGCAGTATTTT; cdr3_aa: CASSLTTSGTTDTQYF
j_call: TRBJ2-1; v_call: TRBV9; d_call: .; clone_size: .; cdr3_nt: TGTGCCAGCAGCGTAGTCGGGGGGCCCTACAATGAGCAGTTCTTC; cdr3_aa: CASSVVGGPYNEQFF
j_call: TRBJ2-1; v_call: TRBV7-3; d_call: TRBD2; clone_size: few; cdr3_nt: TGTGCCAGCAGTTTATCTAGCGGGAGGGTTGAGCAGTTCTTC; cdr3_aa: CASSLSSGRVEQFF
j_call: TRBJ2-3; v_call: TRBV7-2; d_call: .; clone_size: .; cdr3_nt: TGTGCCAGCAGCCCATGGATCAAGCAGTATTTT; cdr3_aa: CASSPWIKQYF
j_call: TRBJ1-1; v_call: TRBV6-5; d_call: .; clone_size: .; cdr3_nt: TGTGCCAGCAGTGAGACAAGCACTGAAGCTTTCTTT; cdr3_aa: CASSETSTEAFF
j_call: TRBJ1-5; v_call: TRBV7-9; d_call: .; clone_size: .; cdr3_nt: TGTGCCAGCAGCGCCCCAGGGAGGGATCAGCCCCAGCATTTT; cdr3_aa: CASSAPGRDQPQHF
j_call: TRBJ1-2; v_call: TRBV6-6; d_call: .; clone_size: .; cdr3_nt: TGTGCCAGCAGTTACTATCAGGGGATCTATGGCTACACCTTC; cdr3_aa: CASSYYQGIYGYTF
j_call: TRBJ2-7; v_call: TRBV28; d_call: TRBD1; clone_size: .; cdr3_nt: TGTGCCAGCAGGGTGACAGGGGGATACGAGCAGTACTTC; cdr3_aa: CASRVTGGYEQYF
j_call: TRBJ2-7; v_call: TRBV30; d_call: .; clone_size: once; cdr3_nt: TGTGCCTGGAGTGCTGACAGGATACTCTACGAGCAGTACTTC; cdr3_aa: CAWSADRILYEQYF
j_call: TRBJ1-1; v_call: TRBV11-3; d_call: .; clone_size: few; cdr3_nt: TGTGCCAGCAGCTTATGGGGGAACACTGAAGCTTTCTTT; cdr3_aa: CASSLWGNTEAFF
j_call: TRBJ2-3; v_call: TRBV5-4; d_call: .; clone_size: once; cdr3_nt: TGTGCCAGCAGCGCGCAGGGCCTAAGCACAGATACGCAGTATTTT; cdr3_aa: CASSAQGLSTDTQYF
j_call: TRBJ2-5; v_call: TRBV28; d_call: .; clone_size: .; cdr3_nt: TGTGCCAGCAGCCTCCAGGTGACCCAGTACTTC; cdr3_aa: CASSLQVTQYF
j_call: TRBJ1-3; v_call: TRBV5-8; d_call: .; clone_size: medium-sized; cdr3_nt: TGTGCCAGCAGTCTTAGCAGAGGAAACACCATATATTTT; cdr3_aa: CASSLSRGNTIYF
j_call: TRBJ2-1; v_call: TRBV2; d_call: TRBD2; clone_size: .; cdr3_nt: TGTGCCAGCAGTACTCTCGGGCGGGGGTCCTACAATGAGCAGTTCTTC; cdr3_aa: CASSTLGRGSYNEQFF
j_call: TRBJ2-1; v_call: TRBV7-3; d_call: .; clone_size: .; cdr3_nt: TGTGCCAGCAGCTCCCGGGCTGGGTACAATGAGCAGTTCTTC; cdr3_aa: CASSSRAGYNEQFF
j_call: TRBJ1-4; v_call: TRBV19; d_call: .; clone_size: .; cdr3_nt: TGTGCCAGTAGTATATGGCGTGCTATTGGAGCTAATGAAAAACTGTTTTTT; cdr3_aa: CASSIWRAIGANEKLFF
j_call: TRBJ2-7; v_call: TRBV7-6; d_call: TRBD2; clone_size: .; cdr3_nt: TGTGCCAGCAGCTCAATAGCGGGAGGGTCCTACGAGCAGTACTTC; cdr3_aa: CASSSIAGGSYEQYF
j_call: TRBJ1-5; v_call: TRBV27; d_call: TRBD1; clone_size: .; cdr3_nt: TGTGCCAGCAGTTTAGAAGACAGGGGTAATCAGCCCCAGCATTTT; cdr3_aa: CASSLEDRGNQPQHF
j_call: TRBJ2-2; v_call: TRBV5-1; d_call: .; clone_size: .; cdr3_nt: TGCGCCAGCAGCTTGCGCGGGACACGGGACGGGGAGCTGTTTTTT; cdr3_aa: CASSLRGTRDGELFF
j_call: TRBJ2-7; v_call: TRBV7-9; d_call: TRBD1; clone_size: few; cdr3_nt: TGTGCCAGCAGCCAATCGACAGGGGCCTCCTACGAGCAGTACTTC; cdr3_aa: CASSQSTGASYEQYF
j_call: TRBJ1-1; v_call: TRBV14; d_call: TRBD1; clone_size: once; cdr3_nt: TGTGCCAGCGGGACAGGGGGTCACGAAGCTTTCTTT; cdr3_aa: CASGTGGHEAFF
j_call: TRBJ1-1; v_call: TRBV7-9; d_call: .; clone_size: .; cdr3_nt: TGTGCCAGCAGCTTAGTAGGGGGTGTGGGCACTGAAGCTTTCTTT; cdr3_aa: CASSLVGGVGTEAFF
j_call: TRBJ1-2; v_call: TRBV28; d_call: .; clone_size: .; cdr3_nt: TGTGCCAGCAGTAGGTCCGACTGGTACTACACCTTC; cdr3_aa: CASSRSDWYYTF
j_call: TRBJ2-7; v_call: TRBV18; d_call: .; clone_size: once; cdr3_nt: TGTGCCAGCTCACCGTACGCCGGGACTTTAACCTACGAGCAGTACTTC; cdr3_aa: CASSPYAGTLTYEQYF
j_call: TRBJ2-1; v_call: TRBV27; d_call: TRBD2; clone_size: .; cdr3_nt: TGTGCCAGCAGTACCCGGGAGGCGGGAGGCCGTAGAAATGAGCAGTTCTTC; cdr3_aa: CASSTREAGGRRNEQFF
j_call: TRBJ1-3; v_call: TRBV7-9; d_call: TRBD1; clone_size: few; cdr3_nt: TGTGCCAGCAGCTTAACAGGGGAGGACACCATATATTTT; cdr3_aa: CASSLTGEDTIYF
j_call: TRBJ2-3; v_call: TRBV5-1; d_call: TRBD2; clone_size: .; cdr3_nt: TGCGCCAGCAGCTTGGCGGCTAGCGGGAGTCCAGATACGCAGTATTTT; cdr3_aa: CASSLAASGSPDTQYF
j_call: TRBJ1-1; v_call: TRBV10-3; d_call: TRBD1; clone_size: .; cdr3_nt: TGTGCCATCAGTGAGTTCCGGGACAGGGGCAACACTGAAGCTTTCTTT; cdr3_aa: CAISEFRDRGNTEAFF
j_call: TRBJ1-1; v_call: TRBV2; d_call: .; clone_size: .; cdr3_nt: TGTGCCAGCAGTGAATATGGGGGCGGCACTGAAGCTTTCTTT; cdr3_aa: CASSEYGGGTEAFF
j_call: TRBJ2-5; v_call: TRBV19; d_call: TRBD2; clone_size: .; cdr3_nt: TGTGCCACCCTAGCGGGAGGGGGAGGAGAGACCCAGTACTTC; cdr3_aa: CATLAGGGGETQYF
j_call: TRBJ2-1; v_call: TRBV5-1; d_call: TRBD2; clone_size: .; cdr3_nt: TGCGCCAGCAGCTCCGGGACTAGCGGGAGCGGTGAGCAGTTCTTC; cdr3_aa: CASSSGTSGSGEQFF
j_call: TRBJ2-1; v_call: TRBV7-2; d_call: .; clone_size: few; cdr3_nt: TGTGCCAGCAGCCCCTCTAGAAATGAGCAGTTCTTC; cdr3_aa: CASSPSRNEQFF
j_call: TRBJ1-4; v_call: TRBV7-7; d_call: .; clone_size: few; cdr3_nt: TGTGCCAGCGCCGGACGAAAAACTGTTTTT; cdr3_aa: CASAGRKTVF
j_call: TRBJ1-2; v_call: TRBV9; d_call: TRBD1; clone_size: .; cdr3_nt: TGTGCCAGCAGCGTAGACCTGACAGGGAAGTATGGCTACACCTTC; cdr3_aa: CASSVDLTGKYGYTF
j_call: TRBJ2-5; v_call: TRBV15; d_call: .; clone_size: few; cdr3_nt: TGTGCCACCAGCGGCCGGGATCAAGGGACCCAGTACTTC; cdr3_aa: CATSGRDQGTQYF
j_call: TRBJ2-5; v_call: TRBV7-3; d_call: .; clone_size: once; cdr3_nt: TGTGCCAGCAGCTTAATGCCGGGTGAGACCCAGTACTTC; cdr3_aa: CASSLMPGETQYF
j_call: TRBJ2-7; v_call: TRBV30; d_call: .; clone_size: .; cdr3_nt: TGTGCCTGGGGTAAACGGACAGACGAGCAGTACTTC; cdr3_aa: CAWGKRTDEQYF
j_call: TRBJ1-2; v_call: TRBV18; d_call: .; clone_size: .; cdr3_nt: TGTGCCAGCTCACCACGGGTTGACCCCAACTATGGCTACACCTTC; cdr3_aa: CASSPRVDPNYGYTF
j_call: TRBJ1-5; v_call: TRBV5-8; d_call: .; clone_size: .; cdr3_nt: TGTGCCAGCAGCCTGATGGCAGGGGAGGGAAGCAATCAGCCCCAGCATTTT; cdr3_aa: CASSLMAGEGSNQPQHF
j_call: TRBJ2-5; v_call: TRBV27; d_call: TRBD2; clone_size: .; cdr3_nt: TGTGCCAGCAGTTTGGGGTTTCGGACTAGCGGCCAAGAGACCCAGTACTTC; cdr3_aa: CASSLGFRTSGQETQYF
j_call: TRBJ2-2; v_call: TRBV11-3; d_call: TRBD1; clone_size: .; cdr3_nt: TGTGCCAGCAGTCCTGCGAGGGGGCCAAACACCGGGGAGCTGTTTTTT; cdr3_aa: CASSPARGPNTGELFF
j_call: TRBJ2-3; v_call: TRBV4-3; d_call: .; clone_size: .; cdr3_nt: TGCGCCAGCAGCCAAGGAGTGGACGGACTGAGCACAGATACGCAGTATTTT; cdr3_aa: CASSQGVDGLSTDTQYF
j_call: TRBJ2-1; v_call: TRBV5-4; d_call: .; clone_size: .; cdr3_nt: TGTGCCAGCAGCCCTATGGGGGGCAGGCGTAATGAGCAGTTCTTC; cdr3_aa: CASSPMGGRRNEQFF
j_call: TRBJ2-7; v_call: TRBV14; d_call: .; clone_size: .; cdr3_nt: TGTGCCAGCAGCCAAGGAATCGGCACTAGCCGCTCCTACGAGCAGTACTTC; cdr3_aa: CASSQGIGTSRSYEQYF
j_call: TRBJ1-4; v_call: TRBV15; d_call: .; clone_size: .; cdr3_nt: TGTGCCACCAGCAGAGATAACGCCCCGGCGAGGGGAAAACTGTTTTTT; cdr3_aa: CATSRDNAPARGKLFF
j_call: TRBJ2-7; v_call: TRBV11-2; d_call: TRBD2; clone_size: few; cdr3_nt: TGTGCCAGCAGCGTAGGACTAGCGGGGGCCTACGAGCAGTACTTC; cdr3_aa: CASSVGLAGAYEQYF
j_call: TRBJ1-1; v_call: TRBV2; d_call: TRBD1; clone_size: .; cdr3_nt: TGTGCCAGCACCCTCATTCAGGGGGCAACTGAAGCTTTCTTT; cdr3_aa: CASTLIQGATEAFF
j_call: TRBJ1-1; v_call: TRBV28; d_call: .; clone_size: .; cdr3_nt: TGTGCCAGCAGTTTAGGACGGTGGAACACTGAAGCTTTCTTT; cdr3_aa: CASSLGRWNTEAFF